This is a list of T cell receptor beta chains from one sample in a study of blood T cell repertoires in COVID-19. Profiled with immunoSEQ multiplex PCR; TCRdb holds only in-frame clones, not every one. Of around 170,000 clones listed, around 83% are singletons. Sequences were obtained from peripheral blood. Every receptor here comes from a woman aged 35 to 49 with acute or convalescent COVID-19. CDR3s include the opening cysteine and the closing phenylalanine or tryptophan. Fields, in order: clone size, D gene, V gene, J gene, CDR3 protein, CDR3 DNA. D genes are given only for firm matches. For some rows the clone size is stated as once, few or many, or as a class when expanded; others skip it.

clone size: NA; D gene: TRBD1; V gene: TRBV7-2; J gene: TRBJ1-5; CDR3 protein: CASSANRGNQPQHF; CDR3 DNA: TGTGCCAGCAGCGCAAACAGGGGGAATCAGCCCCAGCATTTT
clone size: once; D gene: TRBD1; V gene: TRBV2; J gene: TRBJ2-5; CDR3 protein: CASSQQGQKQETQYF; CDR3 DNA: TGTGCCAGCAGCCAACAGGGACAGAAGCAAGAGACCCAGTACTTC
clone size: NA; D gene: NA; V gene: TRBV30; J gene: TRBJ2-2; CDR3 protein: CAWSWRASGELFF; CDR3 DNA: TGTGCCTGGAGTTGGCGGGCGAGCGGGGAGCTGTTTTTT
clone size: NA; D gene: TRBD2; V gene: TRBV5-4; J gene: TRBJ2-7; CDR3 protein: CASSLSSGSAYEQYF; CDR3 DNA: TGTGCCAGCAGCTTGTCTAGCGGGAGTGCTTACGAGCAGTACTTC
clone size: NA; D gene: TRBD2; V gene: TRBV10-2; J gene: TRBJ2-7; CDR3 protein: CASSRVTRGLAGGTGYEQYF; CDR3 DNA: TGCGCCAGCAGCCGGGTAACGAGGGGACTAGCGGGAGGAACTGGATACGAGCAGTACTTC
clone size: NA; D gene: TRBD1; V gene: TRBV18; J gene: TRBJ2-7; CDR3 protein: CASSPTGVEQYF; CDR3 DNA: TGTGCCAGCTCCCCGACAGGGGTCGAGCAGTACTTC
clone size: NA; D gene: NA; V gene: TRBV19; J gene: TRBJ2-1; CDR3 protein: CASSSPGGEQFF; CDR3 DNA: TGTGCCAGTAGTTCCCCCGGAGGGGAGCAGTTCTTC
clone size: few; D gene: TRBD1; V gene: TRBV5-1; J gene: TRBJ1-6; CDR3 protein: CASSLAPGQGGYSPLHF; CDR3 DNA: TGCGCCAGCAGCTTGGCCCCGGGACAGGGGGGATATTCACCCCTCCACTTT
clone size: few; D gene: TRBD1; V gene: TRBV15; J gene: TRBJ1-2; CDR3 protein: CATSRGQGNYGYTF; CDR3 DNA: TGTGCCACCAGCAGAGGACAGGGGAACTATGGCTACACCTTC
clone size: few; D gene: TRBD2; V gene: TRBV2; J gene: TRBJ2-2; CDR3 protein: CASSEERLAGSGELFF; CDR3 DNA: TGTGCCAGCAGTGAGGAGCGTCTAGCGGGGTCCGGGGAGCTGTTTTTT
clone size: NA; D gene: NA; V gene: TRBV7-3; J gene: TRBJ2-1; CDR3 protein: CASSSWDGLSQFF; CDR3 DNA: TGTGCCAGCAGCTCATGGGACGGACTATCCCAGTTCTTC
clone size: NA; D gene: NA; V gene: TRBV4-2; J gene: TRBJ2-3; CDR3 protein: CASSVTDTQYF; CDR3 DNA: TGTGCCAGCTCCGTCACAGATACGCAGTATTTT
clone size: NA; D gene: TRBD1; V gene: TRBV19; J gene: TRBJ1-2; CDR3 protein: CASSIDPGQAGYTF; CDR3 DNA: TGTGCCAGTAGTATAGACCCGGGACAGGCTGGCTACACCTTC
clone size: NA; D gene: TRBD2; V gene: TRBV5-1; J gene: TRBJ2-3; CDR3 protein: CASSLATSGGLTDTQYF; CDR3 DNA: TGCGCCAGCAGCTTGGCTACTAGCGGGGGGCTCACAGATACGCAGTATTTT
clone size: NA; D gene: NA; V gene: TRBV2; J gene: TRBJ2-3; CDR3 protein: CASSQHKYF; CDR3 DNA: TGTGCCAGCAGCCAACATAAGTATTTT
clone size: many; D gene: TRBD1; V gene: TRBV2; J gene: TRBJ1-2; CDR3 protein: CASSLGQKNGYTF; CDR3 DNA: TGTGCCAGCAGCCTGGGACAGAAGAATGGCTACACCTTC
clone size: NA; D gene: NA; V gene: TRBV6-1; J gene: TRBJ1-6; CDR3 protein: CASSEIPGGTLHF; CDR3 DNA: TGTGCCAGCAGTGAAATCCCTGGGGGCACCCTCCACTTT
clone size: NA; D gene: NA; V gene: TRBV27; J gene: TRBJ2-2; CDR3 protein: CASSFAGVIANTGELFF; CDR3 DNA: TGTGCCAGCAGCTTTGCCGGAGTCATCGCGAACACCGGGGAGCTGTTTTTT
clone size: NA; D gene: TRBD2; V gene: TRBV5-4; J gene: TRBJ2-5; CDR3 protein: CASSPSGGVGETQYF; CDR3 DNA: TGTGCCAGCAGTCCTAGCGGGGGGGTGGGAGAGACCCAGTACTTC
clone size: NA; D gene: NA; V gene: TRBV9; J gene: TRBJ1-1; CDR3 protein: CASSVAPEGAVEAFF; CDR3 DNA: TGTGCCAGCAGCGTAGCCCCAGAAGGGGCTGTTGAAGCTTTCTTT
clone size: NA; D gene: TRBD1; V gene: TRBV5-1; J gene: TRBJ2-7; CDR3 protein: CASSLGDSVVHEQYF; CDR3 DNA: TGCGCCAGCAGCTTGGGGGACAGTGTGGTCCACGAGCAGTACTTC
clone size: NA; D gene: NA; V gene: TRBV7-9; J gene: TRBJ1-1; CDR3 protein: CASSTGDSRGTEAFF; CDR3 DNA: TGTGCCAGCAGCACGGGGGATTCTCGGGGGACTGAAGCTTTCTTT
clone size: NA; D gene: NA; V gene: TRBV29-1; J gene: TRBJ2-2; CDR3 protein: CSALRQSGELFF; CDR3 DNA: TGCAGCGCCCTACGACAGTCCGGGGAGCTGTTTTTT
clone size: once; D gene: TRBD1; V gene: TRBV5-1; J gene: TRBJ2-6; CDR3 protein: CASRVQGSSGANVLTF; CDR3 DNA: TGCGCCAGCAGGGTACAGGGGAGCTCTGGGGCCAACGTCCTGACTTTC
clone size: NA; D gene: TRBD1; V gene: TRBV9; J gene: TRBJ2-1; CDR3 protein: CASSADSLGQGRRSEQFF; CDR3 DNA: TGTGCCAGCAGCGCCGACAGTCTAGGACAGGGACGGAGAAGTGAGCAGTTCTTC
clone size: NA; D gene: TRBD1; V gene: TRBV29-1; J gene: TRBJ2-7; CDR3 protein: CSVRTGTEGSYF; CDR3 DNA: TGCAGCGTTAGAACCGGGACAGAAGGTTCGTACTTC
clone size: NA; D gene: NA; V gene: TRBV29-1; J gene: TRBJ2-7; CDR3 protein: CSVEGTASYEQYF; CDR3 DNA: TGCAGCGTTGAAGGGACAGCCTCCTACGAGCAGTACTTC
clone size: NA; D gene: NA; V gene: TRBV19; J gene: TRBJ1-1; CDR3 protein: CASIGQGRGTEAFF; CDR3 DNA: TGTGCCAGTATTGGGCAGGGTAGGGGGACTGAAGCTTTCTTT
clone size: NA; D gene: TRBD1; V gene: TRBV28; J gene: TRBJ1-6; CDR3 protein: CASSSDSGTAYNSPLHF; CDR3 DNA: TGTGCCAGCAGTTCCGATTCCGGGACAGCATATAATTCACCCCTCCACTTT
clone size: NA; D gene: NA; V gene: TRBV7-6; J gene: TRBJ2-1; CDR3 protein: CASSFIANEQFF; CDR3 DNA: TGTGCCAGCAGCTTTATAGCTAACGAGCAGTTCTTC
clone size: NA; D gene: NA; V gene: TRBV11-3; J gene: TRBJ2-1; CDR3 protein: CASSQGGSIGEQFF; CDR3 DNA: TGTGCCAGCAGCCAGGGGGGTAGTATTGGTGAGCAGTTCTTC
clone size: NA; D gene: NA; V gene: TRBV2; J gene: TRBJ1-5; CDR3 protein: CASSDDTGQPQHF; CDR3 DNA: TGTGCCAGCAGTGACGATACAGGTCAGCCCCAGCATTTT
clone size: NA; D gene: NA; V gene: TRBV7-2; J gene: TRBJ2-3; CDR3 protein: CASSPGSSTDTQYF; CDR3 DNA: TGTGCCAGCAGCCCAGGTTCTAGCACAGATACGCAGTATTTT
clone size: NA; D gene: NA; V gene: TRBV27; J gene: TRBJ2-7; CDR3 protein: CASSFDRGSYEQYF; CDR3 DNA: TGTGCCAGCAGTTTTGACCGCGGCTCCTACGAGCAGTACTTC
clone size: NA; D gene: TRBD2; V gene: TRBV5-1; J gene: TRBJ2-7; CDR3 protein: CASSLDASGANEQYF; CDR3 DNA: TGCGCCAGCAGCTTGGATGCTAGCGGGGCCAACGAGCAGTACTTC
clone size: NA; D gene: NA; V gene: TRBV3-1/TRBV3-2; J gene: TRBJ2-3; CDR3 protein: CASSEGYTSTDTQYF; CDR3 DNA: TGTGCCAGCAGCGAAGGGTACACGAGCACAGATACGCAGTATTTT
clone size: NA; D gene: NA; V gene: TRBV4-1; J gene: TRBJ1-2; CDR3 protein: CASSQDQGHKGYTF; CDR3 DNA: TGCGCCAGCAGCCAAGATCAGGGGCATAAGGGCTACACCTTC
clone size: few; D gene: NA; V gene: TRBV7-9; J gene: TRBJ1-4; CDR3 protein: CASSLGTMNEKLFF; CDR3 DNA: TGTGCCAGCAGCTTGGGGACAATGAATGAAAAACTGTTTTTT
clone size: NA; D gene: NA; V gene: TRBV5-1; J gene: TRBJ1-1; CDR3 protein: CASSLGDTGYSTEAFF; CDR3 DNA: TGCGCCAGCAGCTTGGGGGATACAGGGTATTCCACTGAAGCTTTCTTT
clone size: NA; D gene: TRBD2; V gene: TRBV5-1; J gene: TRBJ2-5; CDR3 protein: CASSLVGGDQETQYF; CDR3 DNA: TGCGCCAGCAGCTTGGTGGGGGGGGACCAAGAGACCCAGTACTTC
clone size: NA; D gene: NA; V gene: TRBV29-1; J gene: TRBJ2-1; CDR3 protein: CSVEGTAYNEQFF; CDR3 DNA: TGCAGCGTTGAAGGGACAGCCTATAATGAGCAGTTCTTC
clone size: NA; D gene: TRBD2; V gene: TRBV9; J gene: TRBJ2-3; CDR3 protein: CASSPRPGTSSPQYF; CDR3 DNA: TGTGCCAGCAGCCCCCGACCGGGGACTAGCAGTCCGCAGTATTTT
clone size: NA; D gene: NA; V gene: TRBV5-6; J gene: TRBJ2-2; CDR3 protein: CASSFDSLGTGELFF; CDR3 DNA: TGTGCCAGCAGCTTTGACTCTCTCGGCACCGGGGAGCTGTTTTTT
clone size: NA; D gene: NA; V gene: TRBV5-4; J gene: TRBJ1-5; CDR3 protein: CASSYIPGQPQHF; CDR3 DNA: TGTGCCAGCAGTTATATTCCGGGACAGCCCCAGCATTTT
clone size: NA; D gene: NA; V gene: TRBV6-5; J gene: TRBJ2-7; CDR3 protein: CASSYRGGYEQYF; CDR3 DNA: TGTGCCAGCAGTTACAGGGGGGGGTACGAGCAGTACTTC
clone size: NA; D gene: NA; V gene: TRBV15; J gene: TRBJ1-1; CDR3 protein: CATSTQGWGTEAFF; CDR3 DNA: TGTGCCACCAGCACCCAGGGGTGGGGCACTGAAGCTTTCTTT